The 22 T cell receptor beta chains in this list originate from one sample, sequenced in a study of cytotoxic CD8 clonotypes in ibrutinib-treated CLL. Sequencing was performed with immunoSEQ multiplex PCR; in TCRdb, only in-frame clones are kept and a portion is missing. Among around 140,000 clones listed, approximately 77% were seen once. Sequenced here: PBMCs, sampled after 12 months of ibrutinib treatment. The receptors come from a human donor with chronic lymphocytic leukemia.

CDR3 residues: CASSRDRTNYGYTF. The CDR3 nucleotides read TGTGCCAGCAGCCGGGACAGAACTAACTATGGCTACACCTTC. The V and J genes are TRBV27 and TRBJ1-2; 7 nucleotides line up with TRBD1. Germline CDR1 is MNHEY and CDR2 is SMNVEV (reference sequence). CDR3 size: 14 residues. With 6 bases clipped from V and 0 bases from J, the junction kept 4 bases outside the gene matches.

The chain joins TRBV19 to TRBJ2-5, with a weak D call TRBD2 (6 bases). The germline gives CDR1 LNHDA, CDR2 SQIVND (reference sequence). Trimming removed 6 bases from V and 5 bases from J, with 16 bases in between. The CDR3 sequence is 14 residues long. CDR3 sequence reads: CASSRFGGPETQYF. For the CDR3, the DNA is TGTGCCAGTAGCAGATTCGGGGGTCCCGAGACCCAGTACTTC.

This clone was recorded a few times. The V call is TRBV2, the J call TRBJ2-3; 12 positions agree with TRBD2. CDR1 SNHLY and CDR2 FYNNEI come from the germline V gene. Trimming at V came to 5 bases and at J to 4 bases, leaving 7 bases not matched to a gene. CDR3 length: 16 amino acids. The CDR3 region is CASSTPSGGASDTQYF. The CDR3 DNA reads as TGTGCCAGCAGTACCCCTAGCGGGGGGGCCTCAGATACGCAGTATTTT.

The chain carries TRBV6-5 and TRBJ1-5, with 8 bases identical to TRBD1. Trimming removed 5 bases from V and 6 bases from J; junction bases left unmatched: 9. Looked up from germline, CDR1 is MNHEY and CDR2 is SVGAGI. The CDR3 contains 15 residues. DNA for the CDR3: TGTGCCAGCAGTGGACCGCAGGGGGCAGGTCAGCCCCAGCATTTT. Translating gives CASSGPQGAGQPQHF.

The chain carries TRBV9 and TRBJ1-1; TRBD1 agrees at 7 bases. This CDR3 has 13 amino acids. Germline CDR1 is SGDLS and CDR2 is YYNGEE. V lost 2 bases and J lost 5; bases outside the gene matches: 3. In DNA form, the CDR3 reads TGTGCCAGCAGCGTTAACAGGGGTACTGAAGCTTTCTTT. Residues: CASSVNRGTEAFF.

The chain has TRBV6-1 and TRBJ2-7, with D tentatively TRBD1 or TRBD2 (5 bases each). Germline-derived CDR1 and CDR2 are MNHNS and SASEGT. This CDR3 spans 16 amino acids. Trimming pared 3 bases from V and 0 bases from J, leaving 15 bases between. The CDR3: CASSDRGRRISYEQYF. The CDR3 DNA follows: TGTGCCAGCAGTGACCGGGGACGTCGTATCTCCTACGAGCAGTACTTC.

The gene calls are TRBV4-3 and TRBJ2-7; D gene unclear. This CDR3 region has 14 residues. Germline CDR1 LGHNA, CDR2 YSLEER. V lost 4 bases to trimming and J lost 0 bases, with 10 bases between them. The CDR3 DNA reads TGCGCCAGCAGCCCGACGGTCTTCTCCTACGAGCAGTACTTC. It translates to CASSPTVFSYEQYF.

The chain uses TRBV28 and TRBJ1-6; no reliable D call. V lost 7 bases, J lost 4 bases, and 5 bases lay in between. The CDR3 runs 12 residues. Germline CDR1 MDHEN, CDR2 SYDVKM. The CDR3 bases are TGTGCCAGCAAGGGATATAATTCACCCCTCCACTTT. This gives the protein CASKGYNSPLHF.

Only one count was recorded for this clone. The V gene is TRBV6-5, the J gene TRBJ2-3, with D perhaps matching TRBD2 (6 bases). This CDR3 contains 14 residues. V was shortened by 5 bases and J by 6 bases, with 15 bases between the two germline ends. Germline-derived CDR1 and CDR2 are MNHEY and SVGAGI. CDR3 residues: CASSPTRGGDTQYF. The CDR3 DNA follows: TGTGCCAGCAGTCCGACTAGAGGCGGCGATACGCAGTATTTT.

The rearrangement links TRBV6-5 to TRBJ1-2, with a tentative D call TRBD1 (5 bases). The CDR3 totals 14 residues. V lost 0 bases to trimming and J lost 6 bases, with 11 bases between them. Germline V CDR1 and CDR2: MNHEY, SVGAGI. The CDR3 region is CASSYSWDGDGYTF. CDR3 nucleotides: TGTGCCAGCAGTTACTCCTGGGACGGAGATGGCTACACCTTC.

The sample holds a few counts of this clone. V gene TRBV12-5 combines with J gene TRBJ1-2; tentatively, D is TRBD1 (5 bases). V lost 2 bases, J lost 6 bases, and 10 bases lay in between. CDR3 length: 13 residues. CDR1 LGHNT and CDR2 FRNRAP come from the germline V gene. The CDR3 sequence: CASGLPGMDGYTF. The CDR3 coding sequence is TGTGCTAGTGGTTTGCCAGGGATGGATGGCTACACCTTC. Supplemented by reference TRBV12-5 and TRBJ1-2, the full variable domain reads DARVTQTPRHKVTEMGQEVTMRCQPILGHNTVFWYRQTMMQGLELLAYFRNRAPLDDSGMPKDRFSAEMPDATLATLKIQPSEPRDSAVYFCASGLPGMDGYTFGSGTRLTVV.

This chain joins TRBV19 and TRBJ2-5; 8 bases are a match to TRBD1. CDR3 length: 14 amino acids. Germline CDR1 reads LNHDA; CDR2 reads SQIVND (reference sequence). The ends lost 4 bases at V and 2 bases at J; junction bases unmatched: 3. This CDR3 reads CASSTRTGQETQYF. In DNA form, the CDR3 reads TGTGCCAGTAGTACTCGGACAGGGCAAGAGACCCAGTACTTC.

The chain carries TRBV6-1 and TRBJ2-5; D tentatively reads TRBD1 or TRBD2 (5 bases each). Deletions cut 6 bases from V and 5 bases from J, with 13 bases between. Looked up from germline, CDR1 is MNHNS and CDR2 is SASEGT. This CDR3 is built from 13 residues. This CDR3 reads CASRRGAGETQYF. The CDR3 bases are TGTGCCAGCAGGAGAGGGGCCGGGGAGACCCAGTACTTC.

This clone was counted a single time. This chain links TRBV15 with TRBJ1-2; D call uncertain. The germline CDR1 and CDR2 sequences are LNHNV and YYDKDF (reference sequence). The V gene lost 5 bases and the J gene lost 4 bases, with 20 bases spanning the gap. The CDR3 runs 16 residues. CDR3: CATSWRSSIIGYGYTF. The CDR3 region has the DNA TGTGCCACCAGCTGGCGCAGTTCGATTATAGGCTATGGCTACACCTTC. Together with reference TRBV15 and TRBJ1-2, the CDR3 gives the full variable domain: DAMVIQNPRYQVTQFGKPVTLSCSQTLNHNVMYWYQQKSSQAPKLLFHYYDKDFNNEADTPDNFQSRRPNTSFCFLDIRSPGLGDTAMYLCATSWRSSIIGYGYTFGSGTRLTVV.

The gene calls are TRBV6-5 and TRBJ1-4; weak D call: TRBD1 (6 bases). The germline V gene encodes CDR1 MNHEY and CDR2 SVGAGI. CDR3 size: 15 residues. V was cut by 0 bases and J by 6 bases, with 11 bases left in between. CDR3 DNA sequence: TGTGCCAGCAGTTACTCCGGGACAAGGGATGAAAAACTGTTTTTT. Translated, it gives CASSYSGTRDEKLFF.

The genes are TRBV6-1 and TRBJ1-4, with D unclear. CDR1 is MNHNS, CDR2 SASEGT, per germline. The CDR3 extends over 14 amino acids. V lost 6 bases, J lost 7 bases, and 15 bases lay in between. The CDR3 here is CASSPTTVTEKLFF. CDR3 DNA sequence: TGTGCCAGCAGCCCTACCACCGTCACTGAAAAACTGTTTTTT.

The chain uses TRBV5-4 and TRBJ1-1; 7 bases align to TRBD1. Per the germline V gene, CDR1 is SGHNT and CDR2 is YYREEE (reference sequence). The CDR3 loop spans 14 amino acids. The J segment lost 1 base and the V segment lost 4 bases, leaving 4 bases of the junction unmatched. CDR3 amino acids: CASSVGQSNTEAFF. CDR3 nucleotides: TGTGCCAGCAGCGTGGGACAGTCGAACACTGAAGCTTTCTTT.

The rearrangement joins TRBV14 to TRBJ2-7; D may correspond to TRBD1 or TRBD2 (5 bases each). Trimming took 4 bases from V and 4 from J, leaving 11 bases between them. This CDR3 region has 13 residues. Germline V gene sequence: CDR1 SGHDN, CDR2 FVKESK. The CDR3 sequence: CASSLGEWYEQYF. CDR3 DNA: TGTGCCAGCAGCCTGGGGGAGTGGTACGAGCAGTACTTC. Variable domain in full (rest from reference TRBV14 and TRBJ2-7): EAGVTQFPSHSVIEKGQTVTLRCDPISGHDNLYWYRRVMGKEIKFLLHFVKESKQDESGMPNNRFLAERTGGTYSTLKVQPAELEDSGVYFCASSLGEWYEQYFGPGTRLTVT.

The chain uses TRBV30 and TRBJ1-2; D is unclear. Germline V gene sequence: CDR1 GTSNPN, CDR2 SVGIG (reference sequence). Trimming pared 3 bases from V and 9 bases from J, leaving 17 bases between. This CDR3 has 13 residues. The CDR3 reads CAWSYFQAGSYTF. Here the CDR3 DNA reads TGTGCCTGGAGCTATTTTCAGGCGGGTAGCTACACCTTC.

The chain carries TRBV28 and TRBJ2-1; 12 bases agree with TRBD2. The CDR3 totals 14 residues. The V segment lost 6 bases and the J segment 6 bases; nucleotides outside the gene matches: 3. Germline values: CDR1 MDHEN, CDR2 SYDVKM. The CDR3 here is CASRTSGSPNEQFF. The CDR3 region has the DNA TGTGCCAGCAGGACTAGCGGGAGTCCCAATGAGCAGTTCTTC.

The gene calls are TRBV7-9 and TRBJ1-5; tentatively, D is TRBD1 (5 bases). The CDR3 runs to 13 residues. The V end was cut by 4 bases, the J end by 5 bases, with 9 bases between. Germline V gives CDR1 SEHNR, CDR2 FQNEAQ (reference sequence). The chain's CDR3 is CASSSQGDQPQHF. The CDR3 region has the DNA TGTGCCAGCAGCTCCCAGGGTGATCAGCCCCAGCATTTT.

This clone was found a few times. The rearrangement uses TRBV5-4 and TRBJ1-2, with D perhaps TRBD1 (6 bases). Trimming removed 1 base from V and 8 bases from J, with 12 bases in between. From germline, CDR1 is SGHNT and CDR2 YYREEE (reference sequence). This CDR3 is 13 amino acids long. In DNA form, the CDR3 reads TGTGCCAGCAGCTTGAAAGGGGGGAGAGGCTACACCTTC. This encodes CASSLKGGRGYTF.